These 15 T cell receptor beta chains were sequenced from one sample in a study of human T cells and chemical hapten exposure. Time point in this sample: patch test 1, 2 weeks after DPC sensitization. Documented treatment: therapeutic diphenylcyclopropenone sensitization with weekly scalp DPC. TCRdb called the RACE reads again in MiXCR, with one record for every CDR3 protein. The data contain around 300,000 distinct CDR3 sequences, approximately 6.3% of them singletons. The sample here was whole blood, taken in connection with sensitization to the hapten diphenylcyclopropenone (DPC). The receptors stem from a woman under 30 with alopecia areata. Some clones in this sample may be carry-over from other donors' samples.

In its sample, this clonotype was seen a few times. The chain recombines TRBV10-3 with TRBJ2-7; possibly TRBD1 for D (6 bases). Trimming removed 2 bases from V and 0 bases from J, with 8 bases in between. Germline V gene data show CDR1 as ENHRY and CDR2 as SYGVKD. The CDR3 extends over 14 amino acids. The CDR3 bases are TGTGCCATCAGTGAGGACAGGACCTCCTACGAGCAGTACTTC. Translating it yields CAISEDRTSYEQYF.

This clonotype was detected many times. This rearrangement joins TRBV18 to TRBJ2-1; 12 bases agree with TRBD2. CDR3 length: 17 residues. Germline-derived CDR1 and CDR2 are KGHSH and LQKENI. The J segment lost 10 bases and the V segment lost 0 bases, leaving 10 bases of the junction unmatched. CDR3 in DNA: TGTGCCAGCTCACCACCGGATCAACTAGCGGGGGGATCGGAGCAGTTCTTC. This gives the protein CASSPPDQLAGGSEQFF.

This clonotype was detected ten times or more. The V and J genes are TRBV6-5 and TRBJ1-1; possibly TRBD1 for D (5 bases). This CDR3 is 15 amino acids long. CDR1 and CDR2 (germline): MNHEY, SVGAGI. V was clipped by 5 bases and J by 0 bases, with 13 bases between them. This chain's CDR3 is CASSPPGPLNTEAFF. DNA for the CDR3: TGTGCCAGCAGTCCCCCGGGACCACTGAACACTGAAGCTTTCTTT.

This clonotype was seen more than once but under ten times. This chain connects TRBV6-5 to TRBJ1-2, with 8 bases lining up with TRBD1. This CDR3 spans 14 amino acids. Germline assignment: CDR1 MNHEY and CDR2 SVGAGI. V lost 4 bases to trimming and J lost 8 bases; unmatched junction nucleotides: 9. CDR3 loop: CASSSTRTGRGYTF. The CDR3 DNA follows: TGTGCCAGCAGTTCTACGAGGACAGGGCGCGGCTACACCTTC.

This clonotype was detected only a few times. This chain uses TRBV12-3 or TRBV12-4 with TRBJ1-2; the D gene is possibly TRBD1 (5 bases). V lost 5 bases to trimming and J lost 2 bases, with 18 bases between them. The CDR3 has 16 residues. The CDR3 DNA reads as TGTGCCAGCAGTCTGGGGGGAGGGGCGCGGAACTATGGCTACACCTTC. Translated, it gives CASSLGGGARNYGYTF.

The sample holds a few counts of this clonotype. The chain recombines TRBV9 with TRBJ1-1; D is uncertain. V lost 4 bases, J lost 3 bases, and 16 bases lay in between. Germline-derived CDR1 and CDR2 are SGDLS and YYNGEE. The CDR3 is 15 residues long. The CDR3 sequence is CASSPRAWDDTEAFF. CDR3 sequence (DNA): TGTGCCAGCAGCCCACGAGCCTGGGATGACACTGAAGCTTTCTTT.

The CDR3 nucleotides read TGTGCCAGCGGGGACAGGGTCAATGAGCAGTTCTTC. This codes for CASGDRVNEQFF. This chain joins TRBV7-9 and TRBJ2-1, with 9 bases that match TRBD1. CDR3 length equals 12 residues. Per germline, CDR1 SEHNR and CDR2 FQNEAQ (reference sequence). V shed 8 bases, J shed 6 bases, and the junction held 2 bases outside the gene matches.

In this sample, this clonotype turned up a few times. The rearrangement uses TRBV4-1 and TRBJ2-2, with a possible D match to TRBD2 (6 bases). V lost 1 base to trimming and J lost 1 base, with 10 bases between them. Germline values: CDR1 MGHRA, CDR2 YSYEKL. This CDR3 comprises 16 residues. CDR3 sequence reads: CASSQVAVRNTGELFF. The CDR3 DNA reads TGCGCCAGCAGCCAAGTAGCGGTTCGGAACACCGGGGAGCTGTTTTTT.

This clonotype was observed a few times. V usage is TRBV15 and J usage is TRBJ2-1; weak D call: TRBD2 (7 bases). Trimming cost V 0 bases and J 10 bases, with 16 bases left between them. CDR1 LNHNV and CDR2 YYDKDF come from the germline V gene (reference sequence). The CDR3 is 15 amino acids. In nucleotides, the CDR3 is TGTGCCACCAGCAGAGAAAGTGTGGCGGGGGCCGAGCAGTTCTTC. Its translation is CATSRESVAGAEQFF. The full variable domain, completed using reference TRBV15 and TRBJ2-1, is DAMVIQNPRYQVTQFGKPVTLSCSQTLNHNVMYWYQQKSSQAPKLLFHYYDKDFNNEADTPDNFQSRRPNTSFCFLDIRSPGLGDTAMYLCATSRESVAGAEQFFGPGTRLTVL.

This clonotype was seen a handful of times. CDR3 in DNA: TGCGCCAGCAGCTTGGAGGGACAGGCGGGCACTGAAGCTTTCTTT. As protein: CASSLEGQAGTEAFF. The chain employs TRBV5-1 and TRBJ1-1, with TRBD1 matching over 8 bases. The CDR3 has 15 residues. The J segment lost 4 bases and the V segment lost 0 bases, leaving 5 bases of the junction unmatched. Germline CDR1 is SGHRS and CDR2 is YFSETQ.

This clonotype was seen only a few times. The chain employs TRBV6-5 and TRBJ1-1; D is unresolved. CDR3 length: 13 amino acids. Germline loops: CDR1 MNHEY, CDR2 SVGAGI. With 7 bases removed from V and 7 bases from J, the gap between germline ends came to 16 bases. The CDR3 region is CASTTFGEGEAFF. As DNA, the CDR3 is TGTGCCAGCACCACATTCGGGGAAGGTGAAGCTTTCTTT.

This clonotype was detected ten times or more. The rearrangement links TRBV4-3 to TRBJ2-3; TRBD2 aligns across 8 bases. From germline, CDR1 is LGHNA and CDR2 YSLEER. This CDR3 has 14 amino acids. V dropped 5 bases and J dropped 6; count of bases not matched to a gene: 7. In DNA form, the CDR3 reads TGCGCCAGCAGCGGGCGGGGGGCTTGGGATACGCAGTATTTT. This sequence encodes CASSGRGAWDTQYF.

V usage is TRBV5-8 and J usage is TRBJ1-1; tentatively, D is TRBD1 (6 bases). The CDR3 loop spans 14 amino acids. Germline V gives CDR1 SGHTS, CDR2 YDEGEE. V dropped 2 bases and J dropped 11 bases, with 19 bases sitting between them. The CDR3 region has the DNA TGTGCCAGCAGCTTTGGGGGCCGCAGGGATGGCGCTTTCTTT. Translated: CASSFGGRRDGAFF.

The chain combines TRBV15 with TRBJ2-7, with D possibly being TRBD2 (5 bases). There are 15 residues in the CDR3. Trimming removed 1 base from V and 3 bases from J, with 13 bases in between. The germline gives CDR1 LNHNV, CDR2 YYDKDF (reference sequence). CDR3 nucleotides: TGTGCCACCAGCAGAGCTGAGGGATCGGACTACGAGCAGTACTTC. This gives the protein CATSRAEGSDYEQYF.

The chain employs TRBV29-1 and TRBJ1-1; D call uncertain. The germline gives CDR1 SQVTM, CDR2 ANQGSEA. Trimming pared 6 bases from V and 0 bases from J, leaving 11 bases between. The CDR3 is made up of 13 amino acids. The CDR3 coding sequence is TGCAGCGTCTTACGACGCTTGAACACTGAAGCTTTCTTT. Amino acid sequence: CSVLRRLNTEAFF.